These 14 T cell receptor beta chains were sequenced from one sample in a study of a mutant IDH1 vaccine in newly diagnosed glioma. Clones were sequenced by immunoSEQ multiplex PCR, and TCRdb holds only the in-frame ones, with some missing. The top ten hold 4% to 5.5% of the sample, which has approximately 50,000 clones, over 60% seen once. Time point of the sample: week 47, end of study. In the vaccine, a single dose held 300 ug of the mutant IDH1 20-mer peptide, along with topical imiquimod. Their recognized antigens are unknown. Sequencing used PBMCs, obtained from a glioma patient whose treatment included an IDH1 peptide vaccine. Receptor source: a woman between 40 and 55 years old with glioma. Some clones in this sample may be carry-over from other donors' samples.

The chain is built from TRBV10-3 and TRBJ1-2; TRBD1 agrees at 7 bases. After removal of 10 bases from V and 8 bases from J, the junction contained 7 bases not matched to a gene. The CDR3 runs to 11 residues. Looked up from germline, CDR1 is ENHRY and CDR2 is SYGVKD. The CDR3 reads CATTQGTGYTF. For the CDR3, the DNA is TGTGCCACGACACAGGGGACGGGCTACACCTTC.

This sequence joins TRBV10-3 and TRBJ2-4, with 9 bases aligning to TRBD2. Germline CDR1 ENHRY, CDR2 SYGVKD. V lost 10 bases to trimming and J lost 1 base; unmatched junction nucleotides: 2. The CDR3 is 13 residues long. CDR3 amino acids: CATSGGAKNIQYF. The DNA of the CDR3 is TGTGCCACCAGCGGGGGGGCCAAAAACATTCAGTACTTC.

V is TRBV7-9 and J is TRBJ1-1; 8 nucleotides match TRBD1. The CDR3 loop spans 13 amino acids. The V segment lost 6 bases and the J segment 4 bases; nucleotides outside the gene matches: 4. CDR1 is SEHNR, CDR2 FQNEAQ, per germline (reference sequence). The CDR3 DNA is TGTGCCAGCAGTACCGACAGGGGCACTGAAGCTTTCTTT. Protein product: CASSTDRGTEAFF.

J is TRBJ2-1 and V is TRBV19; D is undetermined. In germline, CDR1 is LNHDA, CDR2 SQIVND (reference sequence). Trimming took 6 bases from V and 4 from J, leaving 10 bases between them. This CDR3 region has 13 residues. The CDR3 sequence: CASRNGRYNEQFF. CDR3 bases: TGTGCCAGTAGGAACGGCAGATACAATGAGCAGTTCTTC.

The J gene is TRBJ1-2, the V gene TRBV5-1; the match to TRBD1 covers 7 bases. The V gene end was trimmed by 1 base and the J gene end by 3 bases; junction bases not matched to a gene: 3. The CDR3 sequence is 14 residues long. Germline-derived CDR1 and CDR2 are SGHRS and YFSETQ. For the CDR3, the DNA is TGCGCCAGCAGCTTGAGACAGGGCCACTATGGCTACACCTTC. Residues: CASSLRQGHYGYTF. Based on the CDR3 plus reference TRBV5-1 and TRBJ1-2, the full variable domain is KAGVTQTPRYLIKTRGQQVTLSCSPISGHRSVSWYQQTPGQGLQFLFEYFSETQRNKGNFPGRFSGRQFSNSRSEMNVSTLELGDSALYLCASSLRQGHYGYTFGSGTRLTVV.

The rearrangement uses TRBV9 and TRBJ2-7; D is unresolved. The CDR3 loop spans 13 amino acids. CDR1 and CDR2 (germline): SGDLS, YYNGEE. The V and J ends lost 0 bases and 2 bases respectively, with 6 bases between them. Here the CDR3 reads CASSVDVAYEQYF. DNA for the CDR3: TGTGCCAGCAGCGTAGACGTAGCCTACGAGCAGTACTTC.

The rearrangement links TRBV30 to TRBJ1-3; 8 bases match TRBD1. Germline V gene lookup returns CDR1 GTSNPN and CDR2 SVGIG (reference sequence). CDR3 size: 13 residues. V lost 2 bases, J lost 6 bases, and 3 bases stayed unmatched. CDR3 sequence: CAWSRQGTNTIYF. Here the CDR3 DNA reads TGTGCCTGGAGTCGACAGGGGACAAACACCATATATTTT.

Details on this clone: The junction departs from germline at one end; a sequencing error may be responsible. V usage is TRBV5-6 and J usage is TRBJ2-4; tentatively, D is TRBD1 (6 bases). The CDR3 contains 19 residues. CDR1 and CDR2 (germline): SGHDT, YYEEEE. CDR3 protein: CASSSGWGRGPRDKNIQCF. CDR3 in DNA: TGTGCCAGCAGCTCGGGCTGGGGTCGAGGGCCAAGGGACAAAAACATTCAGTGCTTC.

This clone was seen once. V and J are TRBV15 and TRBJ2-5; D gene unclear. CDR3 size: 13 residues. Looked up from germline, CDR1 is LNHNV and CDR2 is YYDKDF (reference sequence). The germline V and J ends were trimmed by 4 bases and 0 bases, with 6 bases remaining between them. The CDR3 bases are TGTGCCACCAGCAAGGGAAACCAAGAGACCCAGTACTTC. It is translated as CATSKGNQETQYF.

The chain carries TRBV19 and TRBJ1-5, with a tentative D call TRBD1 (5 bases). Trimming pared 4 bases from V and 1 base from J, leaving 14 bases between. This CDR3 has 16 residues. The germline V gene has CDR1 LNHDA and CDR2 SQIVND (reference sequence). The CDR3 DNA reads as TGTGCCAGTAGTAAGTTCCCGGGGGTGAGCAATCAGCCCCAGCATTTT. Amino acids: CASSKFPGVSNQPQHF.

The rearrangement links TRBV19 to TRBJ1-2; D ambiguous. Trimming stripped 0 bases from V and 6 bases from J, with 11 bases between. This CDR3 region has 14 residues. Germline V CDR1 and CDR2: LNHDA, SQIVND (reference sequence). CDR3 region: CASSIEPPVNGYTF. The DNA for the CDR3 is TGTGCCAGTAGTATAGAACCCCCCGTCAATGGCTACACCTTC.

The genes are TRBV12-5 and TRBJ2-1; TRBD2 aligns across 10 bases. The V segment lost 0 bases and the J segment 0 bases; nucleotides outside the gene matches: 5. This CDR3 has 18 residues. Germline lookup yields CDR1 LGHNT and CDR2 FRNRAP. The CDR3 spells CASGLVLAGPGSYNEQFF. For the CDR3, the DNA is TGTGCTAGTGGTTTGGTACTAGCGGGGCCCGGCTCCTACAATGAGCAGTTCTTC. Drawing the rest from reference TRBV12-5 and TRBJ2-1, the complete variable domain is DARVTQTPRHKVTEMGQEVTMRCQPILGHNTVFWYRQTMMQGLELLAYFRNRAPLDDSGMPKDRFSAEMPDATLATLKIQPSEPRDSAVYFCASGLVLAGPGSYNEQFFGPGTRLTVL.

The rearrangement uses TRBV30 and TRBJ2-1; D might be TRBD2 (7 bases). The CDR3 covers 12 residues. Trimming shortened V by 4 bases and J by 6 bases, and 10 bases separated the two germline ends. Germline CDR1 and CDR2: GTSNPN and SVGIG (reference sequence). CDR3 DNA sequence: TGTGCCTGGATGCGGGGGCCCAATGAGCAGTTCTTC. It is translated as CAWMRGPNEQFF.

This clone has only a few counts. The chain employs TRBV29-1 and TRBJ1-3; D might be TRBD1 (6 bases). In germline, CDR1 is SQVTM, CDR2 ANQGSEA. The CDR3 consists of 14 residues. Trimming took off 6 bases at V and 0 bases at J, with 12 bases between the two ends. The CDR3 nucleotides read TGCAGCGTCGGGAGGGGGGGCTCTGGAAACACCATATATTTT. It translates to CSVGRGGSGNTIYF.